This T cell receptor beta chain was captured by sequencing in a study of glioma-infiltrating T cells after dendritic cell vaccination. In the study overall: Autologous tumor lysate-pulsed dendritic cell vaccination was given between about 2002 and 2012.

Isocitrate dehydrogenase mutation was absent in all glioblastoma patients. The CDR3 spans 16 residues. Losses at the gene ends were 6 bases for V and 8 bases for J; bases not matched to a gene: 7. The V gene's germline CDR1 is MDHEN and CDR2 SYDVKM. Some clones are missing from TCRdb's copy, which holds only in-frame ones; the method was immunoSEQ multiplex PCR. This sample yields 50,000 to 80,000 clones, of which 75% to 90% are seen a single time; about 10% belongs to the top ten. In this sample, this clone turned up a few times. The sample in question was blood, obtained before dendritic cell vaccination. The source of this sequence is a human donor with glioblastoma. The chain joins TRBV28 to TRBJ2-1, with 16 bases identical to TRBD2. CDR3 protein: CASREMGLAGGHEQFF. As DNA, the CDR3 is TGTGCCAGCAGAGAAATGGGACTAGCGGGGGGGCATGAGCAGTTCTTC.